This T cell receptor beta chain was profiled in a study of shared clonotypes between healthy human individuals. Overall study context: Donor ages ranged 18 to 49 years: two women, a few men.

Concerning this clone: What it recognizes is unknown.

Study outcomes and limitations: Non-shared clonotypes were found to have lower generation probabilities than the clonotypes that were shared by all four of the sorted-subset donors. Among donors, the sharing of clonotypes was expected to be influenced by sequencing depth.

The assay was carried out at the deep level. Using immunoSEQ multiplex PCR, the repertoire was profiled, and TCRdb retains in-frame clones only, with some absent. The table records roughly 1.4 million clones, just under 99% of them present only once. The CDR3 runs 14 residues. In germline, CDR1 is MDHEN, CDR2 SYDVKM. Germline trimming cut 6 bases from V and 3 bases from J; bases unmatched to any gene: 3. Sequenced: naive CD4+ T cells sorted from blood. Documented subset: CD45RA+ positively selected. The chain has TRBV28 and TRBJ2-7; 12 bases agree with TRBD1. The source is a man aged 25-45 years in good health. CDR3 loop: CASRGQGANYEQYF. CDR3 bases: TGTGCCAGCAGGGGACAGGGGGCGAACTACGAGCAGTACTTC.